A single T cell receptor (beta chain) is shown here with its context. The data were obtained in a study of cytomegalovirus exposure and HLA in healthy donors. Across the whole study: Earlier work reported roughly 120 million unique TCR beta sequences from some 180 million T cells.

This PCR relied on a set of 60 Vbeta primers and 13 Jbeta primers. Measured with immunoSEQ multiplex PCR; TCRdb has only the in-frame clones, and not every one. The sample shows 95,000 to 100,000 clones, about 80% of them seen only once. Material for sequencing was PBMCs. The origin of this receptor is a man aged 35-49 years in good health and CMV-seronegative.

CDR3 nucleotides: TGTGCCAGCAGCTTAGTCCAGGGTCGGGGCTACACCTTC. It encodes CASSLVQGRGYTF. V gene TRBV7-3 combines with J gene TRBJ1-2, with a weak D call TRBD1 (5 bases). The germline gives CDR1 SGHTA, CDR2 FQGTGA. The CDR3 length is 13 residues. V lost 2 bases and J lost 8, with 12 bases in between.